The 2 T cell receptor beta chains reported below all come from one sample, sequenced in a study of blood T cell repertoires in COVID-19. Generated by immunoSEQ multiplex PCR, the TCRdb table keeps only in-frame clones and is missing some. This repertoire shows about 70,000 clones, 86% found once; its top ten account for around 10%. Sequencing was performed on peripheral blood. The receptors come from a human donor in a cohort sampled during active COVID-19.

The CDR3 sequence is CASSTRTGGVSDTQYF. DNA of the CDR3: TGTGCCAGCAGCACCCGGACAGGGGGCGTCTCAGATACGCAGTATTTT. The chain couples TRBV5-6 to TRBJ2-3, with 11 positions matching TRBD1. The germline gives CDR1 SGHDT, CDR2 YYEEEE. J was trimmed by 4 bases and V by 4 bases; bases with no gene match: 8. The CDR3 is 16 residues long.

This clone was counted a single time. The rearrangement joins TRBV6-5 to TRBJ1-2; perhaps TRBD1 as D (5 bases). Looked up from germline, CDR1 is MNHEY and CDR2 is SVGAGI. The CDR3 runs 15 residues. Deletions cut 10 bases from V and 4 bases from J, with 22 bases between. The CDR3 reads CATIPGPTGGYGYTF. For the CDR3, the DNA is TGTGCCACAATCCCGGGACCCACCGGGGGCTATGGCTACACCTTC.